This T cell receptor (beta chain) emerged from a study of blood T cell repertoires in COVID-19. Data came from immunoSEQ multiplex PCR; TCRdb stores just in-frame clones and leaves some out. Of 95,000 to 110,000 clones in the sample, roughly nine tenths are singletons; the top ten hold around 3.3%. The TCR sequence derives from a man between 45 and 60 years old in a cohort sampled during active COVID-19. Sequencing input: peripheral blood.

CDR3 sequence (DNA): TGCGCCAGCAGCTTCCTGACAGGGTTAGACACTGAAGCTTTCTTT. Translation: CASSFLTGLDTEAFF. The chain employs TRBV5-1 and TRBJ1-1; 7 bases are shared with TRBD1. Germline V gene sequence: CDR1 SGHRS, CDR2 YFSETQ. J lost 3 bases, V lost 2 bases, and 7 bases had no gene match. The CDR3 runs 15 residues.